Below are 16 T cell receptor beta chains sequenced from a single sample in a study of cytomegalovirus exposure and HLA in healthy donors (dated by TCRdb to 2015 to 2018). Library construction relied on the immunoSEQ multiplex PCR assay. For the multiplex PCR, a mixture combining 60 forward primers for TCR Vbeta segments and 13 reverse primers for TCR Jbeta segments was used. TCRdb stores this immuneACCESS table with in-frame sequences only. Part of the clones is absent; in the studies checked, under half of the shortfall reflects unresolved V genes, and no reason is known for the rest. This sample's table contains 65,000 to 95,000 clones. Around 7% of the sample is taken by the ten largest. Sequencing was carried out using PBMCs. These receptors originate from a female donor in good health and CMV-seropositive.

The V call is TRBV6-1, the J call TRBJ2-7; a possible D gene is TRBD2 (6 bases). CDR1 and CDR2 (germline): MNHNS, SASEGT. The CDR3 is 19 residues long. Trimming left V 6 bases short and J 3 bases short, with 30 bases between. The CDR3 sequence is CASREWGHRDSRGDYEQYF. For the CDR3, the DNA is TGTGCCAGCAGGGAATGGGGCCATAGGGACTCCAGAGGGGACTACGAGCAGTACTTC.

The chain joins TRBV4-3 to TRBJ2-7; D perhaps matches TRBD2 (6 bases). In germline, CDR1 is LGHNA, CDR2 YSLEER. CDR3 length: 14 residues. V was pared by 4 bases and J by 1 base, with 11 bases between. In nucleotides, the CDR3 is TGCGCCAGCAGCCCGGGAGCCAGTTCCTACGAGCAGTACTTC. Translation gives CASSPGASSYEQYF.

The chain links TRBV5-1 to TRBJ2-7; D may be TRBD1 (6 bases). Looked up from germline, CDR1 is SGHRS and CDR2 is YFSETQ. The CDR3 loop spans 13 amino acids. The V end lost 10 bases, the J end lost 3 bases, and 17 bases lay between the germline ends. DNA for the CDR3: TGCGCCCACATCCCGGGCAGGGGCTACGAGCAGTACTTC. Encoded protein: CAHIPGRGYEQYF.

V gene TRBV6-1 combines with J gene TRBJ2-7; D unclear. The CDR3 sequence is 12 residues long. V shed 4 bases and J shed 3 bases, with 7 bases lying between them. In germline, CDR1 is MNHNS, CDR2 SASEGT. DNA for the CDR3: TGTGCCAGCAGTGGTTACATCTACGAGCAGTACTTC. This translates into CASSGYIYEQYF.

As DNA, the CDR3 is TGTGCCAGCAGCCCCCGACAGTCCCAAGAGACCCAGTACTTC. Translated, it gives CASSPRQSQETQYF. This rearrangement joins TRBV7-8 to TRBJ2-5; D possibly corresponds to TRBD1 (5 bases). CDR1 is SGHVS, CDR2 FQNEAQ, per germline. The CDR3 loop spans 14 amino acids. The V end lost 5 bases, the J end lost 1 base, and 11 bases lay between the germline ends.

J is TRBJ1-2 and V is TRBV4-3; 8 bases map to TRBD1. V shed 1 base, J shed 4 bases, and the junction held 8 bases outside the gene matches. The CDR3 is 16 residues long. Germline CDR1 LGHNA, CDR2 YSLEER. CDR3 region: CASSQGQTTGGYGYTF. CDR3 coding DNA: TGCGCCAGCAGCCAAGGACAGACTACAGGGGGCTATGGCTACACCTTC.

This rearrangement joins TRBV19 to TRBJ1-4, with D maybe TRBD1 (6 bases). The V gene's germline CDR1 is LNHDA and CDR2 SQIVND (reference sequence). The CDR3 length is 17 residues. V lost 4 bases to trimming and J lost 9 bases, with 24 bases between them. The CDR3 reads CASSTLGGYSQEKKLFF. Here the CDR3 DNA reads TGTGCCAGTAGTACTCTAGGGGGTTACAGCCAAGAGAAAAAACTGTTTTTT.

The gene calls are TRBV4-3 and TRBJ2-1; D may be TRBD1 (5 bases). V lost 1 base to trimming and J lost 9 bases, with 10 bases between them. The CDR3 has 13 amino acids. The germline CDR1 and CDR2 sequences are LGHNA and YSLEER. CDR3 bases: TGCGCCAGCAGCCAAGCAGGGTTGGGTGAGCAGTTCTTC. As protein: CASSQAGLGEQFF.

This rearrangement joins TRBV6-5 to TRBJ1-6; TRBD1 might be the D (6 bases). The germline V gene encodes CDR1 MNHEY and CDR2 SVGAGI. V shed 2 bases and J shed 7 bases, with 15 bases lying between them. The CDR3 is made up of 16 amino acids. CDR3 in amino acids: CASSYDRPPRNSPLHF. The CDR3 DNA is TGTGCCAGCAGTTACGACAGGCCCCCAAGGAATTCACCCCTCCACTTT.

The rearrangement uses TRBV28 and TRBJ2-5; 10 nucleotides match TRBD1. Germline CDR1 reads MDHEN; CDR2 reads SYDVKM. CDR3 size: 15 residues. V was clipped by 4 bases and J by 2 bases; unmatched bases: 4. The CDR3 is CASSSWTGGQETQYF. The DNA of the CDR3 is TGTGCCAGCAGTTCTTGGACAGGGGGGCAAGAGACCCAGTACTTC.

The chain combines TRBV25-1 with TRBJ2-1, with 7 bases lining up with TRBD2. The CDR3 consists of 14 residues. CDR1 and CDR2 (germline): MGHDK, SYGVNS. With V trimmed by 7 bases and J by 3 bases, 6 bases remained unmatched. The CDR3: CASTSGGIYNEQFF. CDR3 bases: TGTGCCAGCACCTCCGGGGGGATCTACAATGAGCAGTTCTTC.

The rearrangement joins TRBV5-4 to TRBJ2-2; 7 bases map to TRBD2. V was pared by 1 base and J by 1 base, with 4 bases of the junction left unmatched. CDR1 and CDR2 (germline): SGHNT, YYREEE (reference sequence). This CDR3 is 16 amino acids long. DNA of the CDR3: TGTGCCAGCAGCTTGAGGCGGGAGCGGAACACCGGGGAGCTGTTTTTT. Encoded protein: CASSLRRERNTGELFF.

The CDR3 sequence is CASSLLGQNWGEQYF. CDR3 nucleotides: TGTGCCAGCAGTCTTTTGGGGCAGAACTGGGGCGAGCAGTACTTC. The chain has TRBV6-6 and TRBJ2-7; tentative D call: TRBD1 (5 bases). The CDR3 extends over 15 amino acids. Germline assignment: CDR1 MNHNY and CDR2 SVGAGI (reference sequence). V gave up 5 bases and J gave up 6 bases, with 20 bases separating them.

The chain employs TRBV18 and TRBJ1-1; no firm D call. This CDR3 spans 14 amino acids. V lost 3 bases, J lost 4 bases, and 12 bases lay in between. Per the germline V gene, CDR1 is KGHSH and CDR2 is LQKENI. The CDR3 here is CASSPRARPTEAFF. Here the CDR3 DNA reads TGTGCCAGCTCACCGAGGGCCAGGCCCACTGAAGCTTTCTTT. Together with reference TRBV18 and TRBJ1-1, the CDR3 gives the full variable domain: NAGVMQNPRHLVRRRGQEARLRCSPMKGHSHVYWYRQLPEEGLKFMVYLQKENIIDESGMPKERFSAEFPKEGPSILRIQQVVRGDSAAYFCASSPRARPTEAFFGQGTRLTVV.

CDR3 in DNA: TGTGCCAGCAGCAAATTAGCGGGAGGGTTCTACGAGCAGTACTTC. It codes for CASSKLAGGFYEQYF. V and J are TRBV28 and TRBJ2-7, with 11 bases fitting TRBD2. After removal of 6 bases from V and 3 bases from J, the junction contained 7 bases not matched to a gene. The CDR3 extends over 15 amino acids. Germline CDR1 is MDHEN and CDR2 is SYDVKM.

The J gene is TRBJ2-7, the V gene TRBV2; D remains ambiguous. Trimming shortened V by 2 bases and J by 3 bases, and 11 bases separated the two germline ends. Per germline, CDR1 SNHLY and CDR2 FYNNEI. This CDR3 comprises 14 residues. The CDR3 coding sequence is TGTGCCAGCAGTGAATCCAGATTGCTCTACGAGCAGTACTTC. Protein product: CASSESRLLYEQYF.